The clone carrying this TCR beta chain occurred a few times. The sample is drawn from a study of T-cell reconstitution after alpha-beta-depleted transplantation in children. The germline V and J ends were trimmed by 0 bases and 2 bases, with 6 bases remaining between them. This CDR3 has 13 residues. Germline-derived CDR1 and CDR2 are SGHRS and YFSETQ. Molecular barcoding with unique molecular identifiers was used for the TCRbeta library. TCRdb reprocessed the PCR reads with MiXCR, giving one entry per CDR3 protein. The sample has some 550,000 distinct CDR3 sequences; around 17% are singletons. This sample comprised PBMCs from the stem cell graft donor, obtained from the stem cell graft. The chain has TRBV5-1 and TRBJ2-7; D ambiguous. The sequence derives from a human donor who donated a stem cell graft to a child with acute lymphoblastic leukemia. The CDR3 DNA follows: TGCGCCAGCAGCTTGGAACTTACCTACGAGCAGTACTTC. Its translation is CASSLELTYEQYF.